The following is a TCR beta chain sequence with its context. The CDR3 sequence is 14 residues long. V shed 4 bases and J shed 1 base, with 10 bases lying between them. Germline values: CDR1 SNHLY, CDR2 FYNNEI. This entry comes from a study of blood T cell repertoires in COVID-19. Study as a whole: Some COVID-19 samples were acute and others convalescent; all came from the United States, Italy and Spain. From T cells, B-cell-depleted T cells, or PBMCs came the material, which was cDNA or gDNA.

As originally analysed: Using reference gene primer amplification, nucleated cell counts were estimated. TCRdb keeps only in-frame clones here, not all; method: immunoSEQ multiplex PCR. The D gene and trimming were derived from the DNA, and the V and J assignments and clone size from that table. The table lists about 68,000 clones, under 95% of them singletons. The sequenced sample was peripheral blood. This chain links TRBV2 with TRBJ1-1, with D possibly matching TRBD1 (5 bases). This receptor was identified in a woman aged 60-75 years with active COVID-19. The CDR3 DNA sequence: TGTGCCAGCAGTGCGGGACTCCCGAACACTGAAGCTTTCTTT. This gives the protein CASSAGLPNTEAFF.